This record looks at one T cell receptor beta chain sequence and its context. CDR1 MDHEN and CDR2 SYDVKM come from the germline V gene. Trimming stripped 8 bases from V and 1 base from J, with 12 bases between. The CDR3 extends over 14 amino acids. These data originate in a study of blood T cell repertoires in COVID-19. Across the whole study: The United States, Italy and Spain were the sources of the acute and convalescent COVID-19 samples. Sample material is recorded as cDNA or gDNA derived from T cells, B-cell-depleted T cells, or PBMCs.

Assay: immunoSEQ multiplex PCR; the TCRdb copy retains only in-frame clones and omits some. The data contain 200,000 to 250,000 clones, around 88% of them singletons. This clonotype was sampled from an elderly man with acute or convalescent COVID-19. V and J are TRBV28 and TRBJ1-3; no clear D. Sequences were obtained from peripheral blood. CDR3 sequence reads: CASRAPGSGNTIYF. The DNA of the CDR3 is TGTGCCAGCCGAGCCCCCGGGTCTGGAAACACCATATATTTT.